This T cell receptor beta chain came from a study of T cell responses to AZD1222 COVID-19 vaccine. A note on this clone: Its antigen is still unknown.

Overall study findings and caveats: Baseline seropositivity occurred in only a handful of AZD1222 recipients. Close to half of all spike-specific TCRs reportedly target regions of the variants that are unmutated. Vaccination with two AZD1222 doses was followed by a rise in Spike-specific TCR breadth and depth. Most donors were white British, females outnumbered males, and clonal diversity was possibly underestimated.

The germline V and J ends were trimmed by 4 bases and 3 bases, with 13 bases remaining between them. The CDR3 is made up of 15 amino acids. CDR1 MDHEN and CDR2 SYDVKM come from the germline V gene. Method: immunoSEQ multiplex PCR; TCRdb's copy keeps in-frame clones and lacks some. The sample has 90,000 to 100,000 clones, 88% seen once. The gene calls are TRBV28 and TRBJ1-5, with D possibly TRBD1 on 5 matching bases. The starting material was peripheral blood, obtained 28 days after the second AZD1222 dose. This TCR was sampled from an adult who received the AZD1222 COVID-19 vaccine. CDR3 coding DNA: TGTGCCAGCAGTTCATCCCAGGGAGACAATCAGCCCCAGCATTTT. Translating it yields CASSSSQGDNQPQHF.